Included here is one T cell receptor beta chain sequence, with context. This sample was taken from a study of blood T cell repertoires in COVID-19. As for the study in general: Sites across the United States, Italy and Spain contributed samples from acute and convalescent COVID-19. The analysed material was cDNA or gDNA that came from T cells, B-cell-depleted T cells, or PBMCs.

Trimming took off 4 bases at V and 0 bases at J, with 6 bases between the two ends. There are 14 residues in the CDR3. Germline-derived CDR1 and CDR2 are KGHDR and SFDVKD. The authors' processing: For nucleated cells, counts were estimated from reference gene primer amplification. Profiled with immunoSEQ multiplex PCR; TCRdb holds only in-frame clones, not every one. The V and J calls and clone size are taken from that table; D and trimming were inferred from the DNA. The sample records some 150,000 clones, about 87% being singletons. Sequenced material: peripheral blood. The chain combines TRBV24-1 with TRBJ1-5; no clear D. This receptor was identified in a man between 18 and 35 years old with active or convalescent COVID-19. CDR3 amino acids: CATSEYFSNQPQHF. The CDR3 DNA sequence: TGTGCCACCAGTGAGTACTTTAGCAATCAGCCCCAGCATTTT.